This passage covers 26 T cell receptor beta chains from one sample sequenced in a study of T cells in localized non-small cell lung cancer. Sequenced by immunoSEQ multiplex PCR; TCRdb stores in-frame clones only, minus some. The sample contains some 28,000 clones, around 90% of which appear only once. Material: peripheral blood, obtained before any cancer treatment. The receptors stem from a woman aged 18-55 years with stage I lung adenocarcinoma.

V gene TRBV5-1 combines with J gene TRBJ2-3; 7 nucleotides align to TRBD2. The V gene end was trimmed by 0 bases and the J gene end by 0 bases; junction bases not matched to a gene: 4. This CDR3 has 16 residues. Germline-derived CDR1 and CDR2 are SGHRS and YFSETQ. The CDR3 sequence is CASSLDIGRSTDTQYF. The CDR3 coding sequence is TGCGCCAGCAGCTTGGATATCGGGAGGAGCACAGATACGCAGTATTTT. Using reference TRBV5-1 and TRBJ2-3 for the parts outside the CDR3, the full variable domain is KAGVTQTPRYLIKTRGQQVTLSCSPISGHRSVSWYQQTPGQGLQFLFEYFSETQRNKGNFPGRFSGRQFSNSRSEMNVSTLELGDSALYLCASSLDIGRSTDTQYFGPGTRLTVL.

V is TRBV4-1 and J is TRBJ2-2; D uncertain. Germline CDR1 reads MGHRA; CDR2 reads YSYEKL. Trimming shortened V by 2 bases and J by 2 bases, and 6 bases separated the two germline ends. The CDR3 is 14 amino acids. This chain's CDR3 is CASSQLDNTGELFF. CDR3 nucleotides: TGCGCCAGCAGCCAACTGGATAACACCGGGGAGCTGTTTTTT.

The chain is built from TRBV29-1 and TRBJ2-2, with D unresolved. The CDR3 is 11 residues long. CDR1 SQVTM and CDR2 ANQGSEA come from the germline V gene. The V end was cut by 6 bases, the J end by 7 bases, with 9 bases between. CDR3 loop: CSVFYVGELFF. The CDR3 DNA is TGCAGCGTCTTCTATGTCGGGGAGCTGTTTTTT.

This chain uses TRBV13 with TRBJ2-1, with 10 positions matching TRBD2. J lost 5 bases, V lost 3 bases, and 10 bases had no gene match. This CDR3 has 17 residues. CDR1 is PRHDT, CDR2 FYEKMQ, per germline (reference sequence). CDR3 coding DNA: TGTGCCAGCAGCTTCGGCGAGCTAGCGGGAGTGGACAATGAGCAGTTCTTC. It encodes CASSFGELAGVDNEQFF.

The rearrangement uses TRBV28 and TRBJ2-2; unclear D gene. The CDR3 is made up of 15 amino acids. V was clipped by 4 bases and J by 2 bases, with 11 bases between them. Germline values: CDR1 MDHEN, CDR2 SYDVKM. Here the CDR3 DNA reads TGTGCCAGCAGTTCCCAGGAAGCTAACACCGGGGAGCTGTTTTTT. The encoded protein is CASSSQEANTGELFF.

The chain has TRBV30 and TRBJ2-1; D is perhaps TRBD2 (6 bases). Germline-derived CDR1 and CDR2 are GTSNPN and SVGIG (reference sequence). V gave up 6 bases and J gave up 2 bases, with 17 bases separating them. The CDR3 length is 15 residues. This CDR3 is CACTTRGSPYNEQFF. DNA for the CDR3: TGTGCCTGCACCACCCGGGGGAGCCCCTACAATGAGCAGTTCTTC. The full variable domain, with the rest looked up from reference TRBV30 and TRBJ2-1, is SQTIHQWPATLVQPVGSPLSLECTVEGTSNPNLYWYRQAAGRGLQLLFYSVGIGQISSEVPQNLSASRPQDRQFILSSKKLLLSDSGFYLCACTTRGSPYNEQFFGPGTRLTVL.

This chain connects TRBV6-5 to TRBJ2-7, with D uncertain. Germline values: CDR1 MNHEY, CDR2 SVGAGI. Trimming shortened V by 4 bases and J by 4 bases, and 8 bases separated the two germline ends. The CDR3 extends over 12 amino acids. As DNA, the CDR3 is TGTGCCAGCAGTTTTAGTGGGTACGAGCAGTACTTC. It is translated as CASSFSGYEQYF.

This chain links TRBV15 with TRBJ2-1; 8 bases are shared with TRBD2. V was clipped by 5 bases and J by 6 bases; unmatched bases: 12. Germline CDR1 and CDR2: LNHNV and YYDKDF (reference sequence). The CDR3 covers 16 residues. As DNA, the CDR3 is TGTGCCACCAGCTCCCAAGGTCTAGCGGGTATCAATGAGCAGTTCTTC. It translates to CATSSQGLAGINEQFF.

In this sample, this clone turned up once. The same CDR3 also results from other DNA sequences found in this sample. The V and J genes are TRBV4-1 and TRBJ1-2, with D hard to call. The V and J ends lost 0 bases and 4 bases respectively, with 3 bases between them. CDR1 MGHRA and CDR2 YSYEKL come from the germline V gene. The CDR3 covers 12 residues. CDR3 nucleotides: TGCGCCAGCAGCCAAGATGGCTATGGCTACACCTTC. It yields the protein CASSQDGYGYTF.

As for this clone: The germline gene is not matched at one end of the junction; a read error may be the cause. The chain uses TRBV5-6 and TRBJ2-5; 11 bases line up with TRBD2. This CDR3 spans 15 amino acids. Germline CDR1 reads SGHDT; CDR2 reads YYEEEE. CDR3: CASTLRLAGQETQYF. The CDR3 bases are TGTGCCAGCACCTTGAGACTAGCGGGACAAGAGACCCAGTACTTC. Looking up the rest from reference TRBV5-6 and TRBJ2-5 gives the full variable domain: DAGVTQSPTHLIKTRGQQVTLRCSPKSGHDTVSWYQQALGQGPQFIFQYYEEEERQRGNFPDRFSGHQFPNYSSELNVNALLLGDSALYLCASTLRLAGQETQYFGPGTRLLVL.

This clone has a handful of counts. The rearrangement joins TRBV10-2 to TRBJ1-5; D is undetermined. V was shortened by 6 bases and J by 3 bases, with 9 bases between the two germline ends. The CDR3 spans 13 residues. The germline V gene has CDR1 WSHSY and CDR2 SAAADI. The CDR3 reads CASRAGSNQPQHF. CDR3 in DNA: TGCGCCAGCAGAGCGGGCTCCAATCAGCCCCAGCATTTT.

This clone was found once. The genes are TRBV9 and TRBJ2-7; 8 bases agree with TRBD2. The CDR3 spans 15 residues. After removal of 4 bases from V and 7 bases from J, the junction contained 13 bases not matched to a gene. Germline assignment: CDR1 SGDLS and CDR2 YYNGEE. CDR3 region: CASSPQSGGAVEQYF. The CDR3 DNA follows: TGTGCCAGCAGCCCACAATCGGGGGGGGCGGTTGAGCAGTACTTC.

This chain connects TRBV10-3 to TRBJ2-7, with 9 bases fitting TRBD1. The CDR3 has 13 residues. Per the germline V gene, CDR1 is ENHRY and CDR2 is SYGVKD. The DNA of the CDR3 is TGTGTCGAGGGGGACAGGGAAGGCTACGAGCAGTACTTC. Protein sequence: CVEGDREGYEQYF.

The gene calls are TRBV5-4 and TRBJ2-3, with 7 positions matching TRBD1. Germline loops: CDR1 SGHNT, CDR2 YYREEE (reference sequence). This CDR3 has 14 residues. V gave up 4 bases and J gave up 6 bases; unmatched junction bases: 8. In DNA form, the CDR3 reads TGTGCCAGCAGCGGGACAGCCTCGGGGGATACGCAGTATTTT. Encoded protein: CASSGTASGDTQYF.

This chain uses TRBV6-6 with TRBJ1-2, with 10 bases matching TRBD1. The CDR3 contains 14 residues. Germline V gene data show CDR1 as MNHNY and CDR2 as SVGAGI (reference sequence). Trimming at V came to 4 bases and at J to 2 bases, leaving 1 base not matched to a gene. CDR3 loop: CASSSGQGNYGYTF. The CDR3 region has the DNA TGTGCCAGCAGTTCGGGACAGGGGAACTATGGCTACACCTTC.

The CDR3 protein is CATSRQPNTEAFF. In DNA form, the CDR3 reads TGTGCCACCAGCAGACAGCCGAACACTGAAGCTTTCTTT. The genes are TRBV15 and TRBJ1-1, with D unclear. The CDR3 is 13 amino acids. V lost 2 bases and J lost 1, with 5 bases in between. Germline V gene data show CDR1 as LNHNV and CDR2 as YYDKDF (reference sequence).

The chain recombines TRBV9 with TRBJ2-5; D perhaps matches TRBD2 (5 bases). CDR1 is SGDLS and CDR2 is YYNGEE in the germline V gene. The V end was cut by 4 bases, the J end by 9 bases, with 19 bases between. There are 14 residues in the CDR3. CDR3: CASSPRPGFKSQYF. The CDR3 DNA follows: TGTGCCAGCAGCCCCAGGCCGGGGTTTAAGTCCCAGTACTTC.

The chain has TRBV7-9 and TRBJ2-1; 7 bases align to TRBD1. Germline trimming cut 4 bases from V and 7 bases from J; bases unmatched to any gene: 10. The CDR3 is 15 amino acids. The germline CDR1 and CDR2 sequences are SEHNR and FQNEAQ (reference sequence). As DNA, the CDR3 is TGTGCCAGCAGCTCAGGACAGGCCCTAGCAAATGAGCAGTTCTTC. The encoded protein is CASSSGQALANEQFF.

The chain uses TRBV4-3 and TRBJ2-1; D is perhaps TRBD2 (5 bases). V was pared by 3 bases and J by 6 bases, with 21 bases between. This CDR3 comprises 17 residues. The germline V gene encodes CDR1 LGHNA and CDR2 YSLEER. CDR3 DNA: TGCGCCAGCAGCCACGAGTACCCGGGTCCCCGGGGCAATGAGCAGTTCTTC. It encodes CASSHEYPGPRGNEQFF.

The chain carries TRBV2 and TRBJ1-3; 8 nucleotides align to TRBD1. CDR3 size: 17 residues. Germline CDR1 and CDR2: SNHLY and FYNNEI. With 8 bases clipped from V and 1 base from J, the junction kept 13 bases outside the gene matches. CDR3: CASLESTRQGSGNTIYF. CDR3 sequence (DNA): TGTGCCAGCCTAGAGAGTACGAGACAGGGGTCTGGAAACACCATATATTTT.

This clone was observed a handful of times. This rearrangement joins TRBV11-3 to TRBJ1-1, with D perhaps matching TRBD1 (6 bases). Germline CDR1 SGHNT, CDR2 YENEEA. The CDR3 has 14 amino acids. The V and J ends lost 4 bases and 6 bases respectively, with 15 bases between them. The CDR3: CASSSEWGGAEAFF. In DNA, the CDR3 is TGTGCCAGCAGCTCCGAATGGGGGGGCGCTGAAGCTTTCTTT.

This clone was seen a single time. The DNA for the CDR3 is TGTGCCAGCAGCCTACGACTAGCGGGGGGCAATGAGCAGTTCTTC. This translates into CASSLRLAGGNEQFF. The chain combines TRBV7-9 with TRBJ2-1, with 13 bases aligning to TRBD2. Losses at the gene ends were 5 bases for V and 6 bases for J; bases not matched to a gene: 4. This CDR3 has 15 amino acids. The V gene's germline CDR1 is SEHNR and CDR2 FQNEAQ (reference sequence).

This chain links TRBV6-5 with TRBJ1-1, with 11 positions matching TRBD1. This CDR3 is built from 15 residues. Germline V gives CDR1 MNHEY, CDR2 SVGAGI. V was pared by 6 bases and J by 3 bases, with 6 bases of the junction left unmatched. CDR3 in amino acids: CASRYGTGGDTEAFF. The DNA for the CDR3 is TGTGCCAGCAGATATGGGACAGGGGGGGACACTGAAGCTTTCTTT.

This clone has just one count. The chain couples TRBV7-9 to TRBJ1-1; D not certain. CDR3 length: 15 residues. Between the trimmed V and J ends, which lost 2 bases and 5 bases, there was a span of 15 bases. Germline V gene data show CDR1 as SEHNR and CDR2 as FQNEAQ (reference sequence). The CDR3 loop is CASSLRAQSGTEAFF. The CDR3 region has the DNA TGTGCCAGCAGCTTAAGGGCCCAATCGGGTACTGAAGCTTTCTTT.

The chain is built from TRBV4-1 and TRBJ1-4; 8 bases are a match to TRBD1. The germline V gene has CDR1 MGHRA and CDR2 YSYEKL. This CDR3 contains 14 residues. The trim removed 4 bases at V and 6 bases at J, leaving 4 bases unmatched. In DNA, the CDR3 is TGCGCCAGCAGCCTTACAGGGGGGGATGAAAAACTGTTTTTT. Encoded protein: CASSLTGGDEKLFF.

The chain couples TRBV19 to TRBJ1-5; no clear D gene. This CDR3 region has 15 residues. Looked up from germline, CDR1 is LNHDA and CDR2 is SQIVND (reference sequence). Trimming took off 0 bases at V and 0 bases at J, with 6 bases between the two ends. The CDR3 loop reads CASSIEGISNQPQHF. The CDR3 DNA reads TGTGCCAGTAGTATAGAGGGTATTAGCAATCAGCCCCAGCATTTT.